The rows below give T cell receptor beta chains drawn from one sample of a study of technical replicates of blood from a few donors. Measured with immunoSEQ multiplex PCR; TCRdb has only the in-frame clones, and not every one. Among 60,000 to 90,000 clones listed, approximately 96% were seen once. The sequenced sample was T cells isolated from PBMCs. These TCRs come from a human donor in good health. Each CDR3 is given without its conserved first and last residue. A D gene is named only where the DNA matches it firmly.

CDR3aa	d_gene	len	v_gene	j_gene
ASSWNGQGNGGYT	TRBD1	13	TRBV7-8	TRBJ1-2
AISDSSDYGYT	NA	11	TRBV10-3	TRBJ1-2
SVGRGTGNTIY	NA	11	TRBV29-1	TRBJ1-3
ASSIDGEDEQY	NA	11	TRBV19	TRBJ2-7
ATSVIGRAKNIQY	NA	13	TRBV15	TRBJ2-4
ASSPGLGTDTQY	NA	12	TRBV2	TRBJ2-3
ASISQGAAEAF	TRBD1	11	TRBV19	TRBJ1-1
ASSGPRQGYEAF	TRBD1	12	TRBV5-4	TRBJ1-1
ASSQDLGVWGYT	NA	12	TRBV4-1	TRBJ1-2
ASSYHREPNYGYT	NA	13	TRBV5-6	TRBJ1-2
ATRGAGGHNEQF	TRBD2	12	TRBV15	TRBJ2-1
ASSLLGTSGTYEQY	TRBD2	14	TRBV28	TRBJ2-7
ASSRTTGEQY	NA	10	TRBV6-5	TRBJ2-7
ASSYLLANEQF	NA	11	TRBV7-2	TRBJ2-1
ASSFERERYNEQF	TRBD2	13	TRBV11-3	TRBJ2-1
ASSSGMNTEAF	NA	11	TRBV7-9	TRBJ1-1
ASGNGPPGDTQY	NA	12	TRBV6-5	TRBJ2-3
AWRGTGSGQPQH	TRBD1	12	TRBV30	TRBJ1-5
ASSPRDSTNEKLF	TRBD1	13	TRBV9	TRBJ1-4
ASSLASSSTEAF	NA	12	TRBV7-2	TRBJ1-1
ASSISGSVSGNTIY	NA	14	TRBV19	TRBJ1-3
ASSRTEGISYNEQF	NA	14	TRBV13	TRBJ2-1
ASSLTGSQYNEQF	NA	13	TRBV4-2	TRBJ2-1
ASSQITRDTQY	NA	11	TRBV4-1	TRBJ2-3
AWSAHSQPQH	NA	10	TRBV30	TRBJ1-5
ASSQDLGASGTQETQY	TRBD2	16	TRBV4-3	TRBJ2-5
ASMGLMNTEAF	NA	11	TRBV27	TRBJ1-1